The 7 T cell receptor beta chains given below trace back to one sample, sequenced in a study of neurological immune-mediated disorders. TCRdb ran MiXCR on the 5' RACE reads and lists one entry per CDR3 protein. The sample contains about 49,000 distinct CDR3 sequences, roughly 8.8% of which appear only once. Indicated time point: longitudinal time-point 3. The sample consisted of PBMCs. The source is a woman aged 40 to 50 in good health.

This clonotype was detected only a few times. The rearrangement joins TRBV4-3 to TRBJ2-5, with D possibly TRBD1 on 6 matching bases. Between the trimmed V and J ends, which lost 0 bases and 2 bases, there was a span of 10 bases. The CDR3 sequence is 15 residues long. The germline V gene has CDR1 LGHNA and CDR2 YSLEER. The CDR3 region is CASSQDGTPQETQYF. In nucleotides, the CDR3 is TGCGCCAGCAGCCAAGACGGGACACCTCAAGAGACCCAGTACTTC.

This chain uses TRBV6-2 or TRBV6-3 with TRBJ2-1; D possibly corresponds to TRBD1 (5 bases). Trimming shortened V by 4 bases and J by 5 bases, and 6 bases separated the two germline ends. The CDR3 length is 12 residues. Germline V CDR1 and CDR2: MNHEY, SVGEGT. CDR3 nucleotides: TGTGCCAGCAGTTGGGGCGACAATGAGCAGTTCTTC. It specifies CASSWGDNEQFF.

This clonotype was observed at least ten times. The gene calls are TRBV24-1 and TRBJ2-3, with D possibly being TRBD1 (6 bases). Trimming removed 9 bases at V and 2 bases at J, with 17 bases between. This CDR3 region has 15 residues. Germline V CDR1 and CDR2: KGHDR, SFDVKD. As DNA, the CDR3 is TGTGCCACCCAAAGTTCTAACAGGGACACAGATACGCAGTATTTT. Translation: CATQSSNRDTDTQYF.

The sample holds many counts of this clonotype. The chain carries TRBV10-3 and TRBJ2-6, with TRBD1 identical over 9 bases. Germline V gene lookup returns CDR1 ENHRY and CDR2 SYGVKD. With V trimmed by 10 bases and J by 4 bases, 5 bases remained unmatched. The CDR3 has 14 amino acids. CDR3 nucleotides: TGTGCCAATTCACAGGGGGCCGGGGCCAACGTCCTGACTTTC. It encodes CANSQGAGANVLTF.

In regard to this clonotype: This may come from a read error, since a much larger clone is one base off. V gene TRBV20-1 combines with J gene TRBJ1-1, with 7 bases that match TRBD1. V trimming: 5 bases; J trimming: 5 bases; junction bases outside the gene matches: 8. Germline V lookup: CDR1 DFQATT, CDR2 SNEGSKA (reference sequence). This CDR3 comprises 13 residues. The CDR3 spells CSAVRQGQTEAFF. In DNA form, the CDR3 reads TGCAGTGCTGTGAGACAGGGACAAACTGAAGCTTTCTTT.

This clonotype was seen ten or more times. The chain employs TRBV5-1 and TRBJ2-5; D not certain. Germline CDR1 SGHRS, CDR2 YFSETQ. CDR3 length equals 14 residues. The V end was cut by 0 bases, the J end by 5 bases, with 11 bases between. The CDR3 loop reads CASSLDGYRETQYF. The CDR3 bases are TGCGCCAGCAGCTTGGACGGGTATAGGGAGACCCAGTACTTC.

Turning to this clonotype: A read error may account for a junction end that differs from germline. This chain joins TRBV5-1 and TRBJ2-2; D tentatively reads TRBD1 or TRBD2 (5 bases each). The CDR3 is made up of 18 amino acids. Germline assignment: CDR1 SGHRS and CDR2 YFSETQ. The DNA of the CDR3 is TGCGCCAGCAGCATCCGGGACCAGGCTCCTTTAAAGGCCGGGAAGCTGTTTTTT. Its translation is CASSIRDQAPLKAGKLFF.